A single TCR beta chain is shown here with its context. What this receptor recognizes is not known. Base qualities were left out, and no much larger clone turns up one base away. The data originate from a study of shared clonotypes between healthy human individuals (dated by TCRdb to 2020 to 2022). Some background on the complete study: The cohort comprised two women and a few men aged 18 to 49 years. Different laboratories and diverse techniques were used to prepare libraries and sequence TCR repertoires, to increase sequencing depth and limit assay-specific biases. Between about 0.94 and 8.9 billion PBMCs per donor were obtained by leukapheresis. To estimate repertoire size and how much clonotype sharing occurs between individuals, the study deeply sequenced the blood TCR repertoires of 4 to 6 healthy adults.

Inclusive of the bounding cysteine and phenylalanine, the CDR3 is 16 residues long. Only the CDR3 portion is preserved as DNA: 48 bases, with reading frame beginning at the first base. V is reduced by 1 base and J by 3 bases, leaving a spacing of 10 bases between them. The germline V gene provides CDR1 SGHAT and CDR2 FQNNGV. The paper's findings and limits, for the study overall: Sampling was restricted to blood, and TCR repertoires in tissue are likely to differ from TCR repertoires in blood. Pairwise subsampling led to the expectation that sequencing depth would affect the degree of clonotype sharing among donors. The small number of donors limited the genetic and exposure-history diversity represented.

The donors were healthy, HIV-negative adults with no recently reported acute infections or vaccinations. All donors were Caucasian adults living in Nashville, Tennessee, USA. For unsorted samples, approximately 81 million PBMCs were counted, and genomic DNA was extracted using the QIAamp DNA Blood Mini kit. Blood was obtained by leukapheresis, after which PBMCs were separated by Ficoll-Histopaque density gradient centrifugation and cryopreserved in liquid nitrogen vapor phase. Using the deep immunoSEQ assay, multiplex PCR amplified TCR CDR3 regions from genomic DNA. Genomic DNA extracted from each cell subset was distributed evenly over all wells of several immunoSEQ 96-well plates, and each plate served as one replicate. For unsorted PBMC, around 310 ng of genomic DNA, equivalent to about 32,000 T cell genomes, went into each replicate PCR. Unsorted PBMC genomic DNA was sequenced across ten immunoSEQ deep assay plates. Purified libraries were measured with a Qubit 3.0 fluorometer, size-checked on a Bioanalyzer 2100, and measured again with the KAPA Library Quantification kit. Every immunoSEQ 96-well plate was sequenced on a dedicated single-read 150-cycle Illumina NextSeq 550 flow cell. The original methods were these. The immunoSEQ output contained only junctional sequences without quality scores, so filtering could not match that applied to full-length reads. To assign V/J genes and CDR3, sequences were annotated using PyIR, a Python wrapper for IgBLAST v1.9, with IMGT germline references. Reads with weak V/J assignments (E-value above 1e-6), missing CDR3, stop codons, out-of-frame junctions, or ambiguous translated residues were removed. A V3J clonotype was defined by an identical inferred V gene, J gene, and CDR3 amino acid sequence. Percentage overlap between repertoires was computed as shared unique clonotypes divided by the size of the smaller repertoire. Repertoire richness was assessed with RTK rarefaction, the Chao1 estimator, and Recon v2.1 estimates of unobserved clonotypes. TCRdb stores this immuneACCESS table with in-frame sequences only. Part of the clones is absent; in the studies checked, under half of the shortfall reflects unresolved V genes, and no reason is known for the rest. That table gives V, J and clone size, and the DNA gave D and trimming. Present in this sample are around 480,000 clones, roughly 79% of which were seen just once. Of the sample, approximately 12% falls within the top ten clones.

Sequencing input: PBMCs. Here the chain combines TRBV11-2 and TRBJ2-6; the D gene is not confidently resolved. This TCR came from a woman in her 40s in good health. Some clones in this sample may be carry-over from other donors' samples. The sequenced DNA: TGTGCCAGCAGCTTAGGGCCGGCGTATGGGGCCAACGTCCTGACTTTC. Translated, this is CASSLGPAYGANVLTF.